These T cell receptor beta chains were read from a single sample in a study of cytomegalovirus exposure and HLA in healthy donors. Libraries were prepared by immunoSEQ multiplex PCR; TCRdb keeps only in-frame clonotypes and omits some of them. This sample has more than 110,000 clones, with 70% found just once. Material for sequencing was PBMCs. The receptor source for this set is a woman between 55 and 75 years old in good health and CMV-seropositive. Each CDR3 is given with its conserved first and last residue. A D gene is named only where the DNA matches it firmly. Where a row states a size, it is once, few, many or the class of an expanded clone; other rows omit it.

>TRBD1|few|TRBV5-1|TRBJ2-7
TGCGCCAGCAGCGCGGCTAGGACAGGAACCTACGAGCAGTACTTC
CASSAARTGTYEQYF
>TRBD2|NA|TRBV5-5|TRBJ2-1
TGTGCCAGCAGCTTTTCGCTAGCGGGAGTTGGTGAGCAGTTCTTC
CASSFSLAGVGEQFF
>NA|NA|TRBV5-1|TRBJ1-1
TGCGCCAGCAGCTTGGCAGGGGAAGGGGCGAACACTGAAGCTTTCTTT
CASSLAGEGANTEAFF
>NA|NA|TRBV28|TRBJ2-7
TGTGCCAGCACCCACAGGGACGAGCAGTACTTC
CASTHRDEQYF
>NA|many|TRBV5-1|TRBJ1-5
TGCGCCAGCAGCTTGGAGGGGATGGGCAATCAGCCCCAGCATTTT
CASSLEGMGNQPQHF
>TRBD2|once|TRBV29-1|TRBJ2-7
TGCAGCGTTCTTTTCCGGGGGGATTCCTACGAGCAGTACTTC
CSVLFRGDSYEQYF
>NA|NA|TRBV28|TRBJ2-7
TGTGCCAGCTGGAATGGGGGCAGCTACGAGCAGTACTTC
CASWNGGSYEQYF
>TRBD2|NA|TRBV11-2|TRBJ2-3
TGTGCCAGCAGCTTAGTAGGCGGGAGGGTAACAGATACGCAGTATTTT
CASSLVGGRVTDTQYF
>NA|NA|TRBV5-1|TRBJ2-7
TGCGCCAGCAGCTTGGAGGCGGCTTCCTACGAGCAGTACTTC
CASSLEAASYEQYF
>NA|NA|TRBV28|TRBJ1-1
TGTGCCAGCAACAGACCTACTGAAGCTTTCTTT
CASNRPTEAFF
>TRBD1|NA|TRBV7-7|TRBJ2-3
TGTGCCAGCAGCTTGTACAGGGGAGATACGCAGTATTTT
CASSLYRGDTQYF
>TRBD2|NA|TRBV30|TRBJ2-1
TGTGCCTGGCTTAGCGGGGCGTACAATGAGCAGTTCTTC
CAWLSGAYNEQFF
>TRBD2|few|TRBV5-1|TRBJ2-5
TGCGCCAGCAGCTTCGGGACTAGCGGGATGGAGACCCAGTACTTC
CASSFGTSGMETQYF
>TRBD1|NA|TRBV29-1|TRBJ1-2
TGCAGCGTTGATGACAGGGTGGAGGGCTACACCTTC
CSVDDRVEGYTF
>NA|few|TRBV29-1|TRBJ1-5
TGCAGCGCCGGGGGAGGGGGAGACAATCAGCCCCAGCATTTT
CSAGGGGDNQPQHF
>NA|once|TRBV28|TRBJ1-4
TGTGCCAGCACCGACTCCGGACAGTTTTCGGAAAAACTGTTTTTT
CASTDSGQFSEKLFF